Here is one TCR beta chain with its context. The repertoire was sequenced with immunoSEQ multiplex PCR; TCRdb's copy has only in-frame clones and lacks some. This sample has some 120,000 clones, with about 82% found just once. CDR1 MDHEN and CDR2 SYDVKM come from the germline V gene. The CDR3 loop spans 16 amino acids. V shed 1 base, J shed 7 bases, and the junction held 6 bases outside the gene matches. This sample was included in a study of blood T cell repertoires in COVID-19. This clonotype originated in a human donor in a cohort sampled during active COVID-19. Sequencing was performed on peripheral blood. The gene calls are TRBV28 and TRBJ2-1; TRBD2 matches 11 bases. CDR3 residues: CASSLFTSGSTNEQFF. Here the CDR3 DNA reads TGTGCCAGCAGTTTATTTACTAGCGGGAGTACTAATGAGCAGTTCTTC.